This T cell receptor (beta chain) was profiled in a study of T cells in Graves' hyperthyroidism and ophthalmopathy. CDR1 is MNHEY, CDR2 SVGAGI, per germline. The CDR3 consists of 11 residues. Trimming left V 2 bases short and J 5 bases short, with 3 bases between. The source material, RNA transcripts, was used to amplify TCR beta CDR3 regions. First-round RT-PCR targeting the TCR CDR3 was performed with the HTBI primer set. TCRdb re-derived calls from the multiplex PCR reads in MiXCR, one entry per CDR3 protein. The profile shows hundreds of thousands of distinct CDR3 sequences, roughly 13% of them singletons. Hyperthyroidism in the patients, aged 18 to 65, was newly diagnosed and under 2 months in duration. PBMCs were obtained from 9 to 10 ml fresh peripheral blood. This clonotype has at least ten counts.

The sequence was obtained from a woman aged 30 to 39 with Graves' hyperthyroidism that later progressed to Graves' ophthalmopathy. The sequenced material came from blood. The chain has TRBV6-5 and TRBJ1-2; D not certain. The CDR3 loop reads CASSYGYGYTF. In nucleotides, the CDR3 is TGTGCCAGCAGTTACGGGTATGGCTACACCTTC.